The 7 T cell receptor beta chains below come from one sample, sequenced in a study of T cell responses to AZD1222 COVID-19 vaccine. Generated by immunoSEQ multiplex PCR, the TCRdb table keeps only in-frame clones and is missing some. Among approximately 75,000 clones, about nine tenths were seen once, and the ten largest hold less than 20%. The sample consisted of peripheral blood, taken 28 days after the second AZD1222 dose. The receptors were gathered from an adult who received the AZD1222 COVID-19 vaccine.

The V gene is TRBV18, the J gene TRBJ1-2; D call uncertain. This CDR3 is 14 amino acids long. The V end lost 1 base, the J end lost 3 bases, and 9 bases lay between the germline ends. From germline, CDR1 is KGHSH and CDR2 LQKENI. CDR3 in DNA: TGTGCCAGCTCACCACAGGGCGCCGACTATGGCTACACCTTC. This translates into CASSPQGADYGYTF.

The CDR3 region is CASRTGGAYTF. The CDR3 bases are TGTGCCAGCAGGACAGGGGGGGCCTACACCTTC. V usage is TRBV5-6 and J usage is TRBJ1-2; TRBD1 matches 9 bases. This CDR3 spans 11 amino acids. Germline V gene data show CDR1 as SGHDT and CDR2 as YYEEEE. J lost 10 bases, V lost 5 bases, and 3 bases had no gene match.

This clone was detected only a few times. The chain uses TRBV19 and TRBJ1-5; D remains ambiguous. Trimming cost V 6 bases and J 4 bases, with 13 bases left between them. Germline CDR1 is LNHDA and CDR2 is SQIVND (reference sequence). The CDR3 extends over 14 amino acids. The CDR3 sequence is CASSRGGSNQPQHF. As DNA, the CDR3 is TGTGCCAGTAGCCGAGGAGGTTCAAATCAGCCCCAGCATTTT.

The V call is TRBV2, the J call TRBJ2-3, with D possibly being TRBD1 or TRBD2 (6 bases each). V was pared by 6 bases and J by 1 base, with 20 bases between. This CDR3 has 17 amino acids. The germline CDR1 and CDR2 sequences are SNHLY and FYNNEI. This chain's CDR3 is CASSLGVGGSGTDTQYF. As DNA, the CDR3 is TGTGCCAGCAGCCTGGGGGTAGGGGGGTCGGGCACAGATACGCAGTATTTT.

The chain links TRBV25-1 to TRBJ2-4; perhaps TRBD1 as D (5 bases). CDR3 size: 13 residues. Trimming removed 3 bases from V and 6 bases from J, with 9 bases in between. CDR1 is MGHDK, CDR2 SYGVNS, per germline. CDR3 sequence reads: CASSDQGRNIQYF. Here the CDR3 DNA reads TGTGCCAGCAGTGATCAGGGCCGAAACATTCAGTACTTC.

The rearrangement links TRBV5-6 to TRBJ2-5; 9 bases are shared with TRBD1. V dropped 0 bases and J dropped 6; count of bases not matched to a gene: 6. Germline assignment: CDR1 SGHDT and CDR2 YYEEEE. CDR3 length: 15 residues. In DNA form, the CDR3 reads TGTGCCAGCAGCTTGGCCGGGACAGGGTCTAAGACCCAGTACTTC. Its translation is CASSLAGTGSKTQYF.

The rearrangement uses TRBV6-2 or TRBV6-3 and TRBJ2-3; D is undetermined. The germline V and J ends were trimmed by 0 bases and 2 bases, with 9 bases remaining between them. This CDR3 comprises 15 residues. Per germline, CDR1 MNHEY and CDR2 SVGEGT. This CDR3 is CASSYSGQTTDTQYF. CDR3 nucleotides: TGTGCCAGCAGTTACTCTGGGCAAACCACAGATACGCAGTATTTT.